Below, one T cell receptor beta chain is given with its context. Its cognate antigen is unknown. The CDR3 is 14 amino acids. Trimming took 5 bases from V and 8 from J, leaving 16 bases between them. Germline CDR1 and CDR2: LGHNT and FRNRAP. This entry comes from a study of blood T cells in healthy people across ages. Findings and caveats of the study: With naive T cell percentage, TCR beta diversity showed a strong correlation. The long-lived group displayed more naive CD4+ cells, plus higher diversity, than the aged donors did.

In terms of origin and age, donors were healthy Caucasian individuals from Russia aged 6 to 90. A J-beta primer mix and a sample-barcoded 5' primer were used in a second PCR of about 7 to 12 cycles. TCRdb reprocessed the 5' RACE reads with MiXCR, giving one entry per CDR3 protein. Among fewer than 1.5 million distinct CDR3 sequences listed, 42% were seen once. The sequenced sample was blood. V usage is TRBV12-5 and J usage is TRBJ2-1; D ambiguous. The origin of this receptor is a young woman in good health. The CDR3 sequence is CASGVAGPSYEQFF. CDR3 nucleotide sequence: TGTGCTAGTGGTGTGGCCGGTCCCAGCTATGAGCAGTTCTTC.